This TCR beta chain derives from a study of CD4 T cells in relation to SARS-CoV-2 and coronaviruses. Whole-study context: PBMCs were cultured with antigen for around nine days before TCR beta sequencing.

The unexposed donors gave CD4+ T cells in 2011-2018, prior to COVID-19. After roughly 9 days of culture, CD4+ T cells were isolated. Unexposed-donor CD4+ T cells were probed with SARS-CoV-2 S/N and four cold-coronavirus spikes, cells permitting. On days 3 and 7, cultures got half fresh IL-2 medium. This CDR3 contains 11 residues. In germline, CDR1 is SNHLY, CDR2 FYNNEI. V was pared by 10 bases and J by 0 bases, with 7 bases between. Method: immunoSEQ multiplex PCR; TCRdb's copy keeps in-frame clones and lacks some. The repertoire has 20,000 to 25,000 clones, around two thirds of them found once; the top ten carry 9.5% to 15%. Study-wide findings and caveats: This crossreactivity analysis covered spike protein alone, no other viral proteins.

Remarks on this clone: The target antigen is unknown.

This TCR was sampled from a human donor in good health. Sequenced sample: CD4+ T cells from PBMCs, cultured in vitro. The V call is TRBV2, the J call TRBJ2-7, with D uncertain. CDR3 amino acids: CATGLSYEQYF. CDR3 nucleotide sequence: TGTGCCACGGGTCTCTCCTACGAGCAGTACTTC.